The 12 T cell receptor beta chains reported below all come from one sample, sequenced in a study of T cell responses to AZD1222 COVID-19 vaccine. The repertoire was sequenced with immunoSEQ multiplex PCR; TCRdb's copy has only in-frame clones and lacks some. In the table there are 95,000 to 100,000 clones, approximately 84% of which are singletons. This sample comprised peripheral blood, obtained 28 days after the second AZD1222 dose. The receptor source for this set is an adult who received the AZD1222 COVID-19 vaccine.

The chain employs TRBV11-2 and TRBJ2-7; D is possibly TRBD1 (5 bases). The CDR3 is made up of 15 amino acids. V lost 5 bases and J lost 3, with 17 bases in between. Germline CDR1 is SGHAT and CDR2 is FQNNGV. The CDR3 DNA reads as TGTGCCAGCAGCAGGGGCCGAGCTATCAACTACGAGCAGTACTTC. Amino acids: CASSRGRAINYEQYF.

The chain uses TRBV7-3 and TRBJ1-6, with D perhaps TRBD1 (5 bases). The CDR3 sequence is 14 residues long. CDR1 is SGHTA and CDR2 is FQGTGA in the germline V gene. V was pared by 6 bases and J by 7 bases, with 13 bases between. CDR3 region: CASSSTGLNSPLHF. For the CDR3, the DNA is TGTGCCAGCAGTTCAACAGGACTAAATTCACCCCTCCACTTT.

This chain connects TRBV12-5 to TRBJ2-1, with 11 bases matching TRBD1. The germline gives CDR1 LGHNT, CDR2 FRNRAP. This CDR3 spans 16 amino acids. The V segment lost 2 bases and the J segment 2 bases; nucleotides outside the gene matches: 2. For the CDR3, the DNA is TGTGCTAGTGGTTTGCCGGGACAGGGGGCCTACAATGAGCAGTTCTTC. Its translation: CASGLPGQGAYNEQFF.

The chain links TRBV5-4 to TRBJ1-2; a possible D gene is TRBD1 (5 bases). The CDR3 loop spans 13 amino acids. Trimming took 5 bases from V and 5 from J, leaving 13 bases between them. CDR1 is SGHNT and CDR2 is YYREEE in the germline V gene (reference sequence). The chain's CDR3 is CASSQRQIYGYTF. CDR3 sequence (DNA): TGTGCCAGCAGTCAAAGACAGATTTATGGCTACACCTTC.

This rearrangement joins TRBV7-2 to TRBJ1-5; D call uncertain. Trimming stripped 3 bases from V and 6 bases from J, with 12 bases between. The CDR3 is 14 amino acids. Germline V gene sequence: CDR1 SGHTA, CDR2 FQGNSA. CDR3 sequence reads: CASSFSDGSQPQHF. The CDR3 DNA is TGTGCCAGCAGCTTCTCAGATGGTTCTCAGCCCCAGCATTTT.

The sample holds a few counts of this clone. The J gene is TRBJ2-1, the V gene TRBV12-5; TRBD1 matches 11 bases. The ends lost 7 bases at V and 7 bases at J; junction bases unmatched: 6. The CDR3 totals 14 residues. The germline V gene has CDR1 LGHNT and CDR2 FRNRAP. CDR3 nucleotide sequence: TGTGCTAGTGCCCGGACAGGGGGCATGAATGAGCAGTTCTTC. It encodes CASARTGGMNEQFF.

The CDR3 sequence: CASSPDRGENTEAFF. CDR3 in DNA: TGTGCCAGCAGCCCGGATAGGGGAGAGAACACTGAAGCTTTCTTT. This chain links TRBV6-2 or TRBV6-3 with TRBJ1-1, with a tentative D call TRBD1 (5 bases). The V end was cut by 6 bases, the J end by 1 base, with 15 bases between. Germline values: CDR1 MNHEY, CDR2 SVGEGT. The CDR3 loop spans 15 amino acids.

The chain has TRBV6-1 and TRBJ2-7; the D gene could be TRBD1 or TRBD2 (5 bases each). Trimming cost V 1 base and J 2 bases, with 12 bases left between them. CDR1 is MNHNS, CDR2 SASEGT, per germline. This CDR3 has 15 amino acids. CDR3 sequence: CASSEGGAPPYEQYF. The DNA for the CDR3 is TGTGCCAGCAGTGAAGGAGGGGCTCCCCCCTACGAGCAGTACTTC.

The chain is built from TRBV5-1 and TRBJ2-1, with 9 bases that match TRBD1. Losses at the gene ends were 6 bases for V and 8 bases for J; bases not matched to a gene: 12. Looked up from germline, CDR1 is SGHRS and CDR2 is YFSETQ. The CDR3 is made up of 15 amino acids. In DNA, the CDR3 is TGCGCCAGCACCTTTGGCGGGACAGGGTTGTATGAGCAGTTCTTC. Its protein product is CASTFGGTGLYEQFF.

This chain joins TRBV5-6 and TRBJ2-5, with unresolved D. This CDR3 is built from 13 residues. The ends were cut back, 0 bases at V and 4 bases at J, with 7 bases in the middle. Germline V gene lookup returns CDR1 SGHDT and CDR2 YYEEEE. The CDR3 spells CASSLVGPETQYF. The DNA of the CDR3 is TGTGCCAGCAGCTTGGTAGGTCCAGAGACCCAGTACTTC.

The V and J genes are TRBV5-4 and TRBJ2-4; 10 bases line up with TRBD2. J was trimmed by 6 bases and V by 0 bases; bases with no gene match: 6. Germline CDR1 is SGHNT and CDR2 is YYREEE (reference sequence). The CDR3 consists of 16 residues. The CDR3 loop is CASSLVLAGVRNIQYF. CDR3 sequence (DNA): TGTGCCAGCAGCTTGGTGCTAGCGGGAGTGAGAAACATTCAGTACTTC.

The rearrangement joins TRBV7-8 to TRBJ1-2; tentatively, D is TRBD1 (6 bases). The V and J ends lost 1 base and 5 bases respectively, with 11 bases between them. The CDR3 spans 14 residues. Germline V gene lookup returns CDR1 SGHVS and CDR2 FQNEAQ. The CDR3 protein is CASSLDGTRYGYTF. The CDR3 DNA is TGTGCCAGCAGCTTAGACGGGACACGGTATGGCTACACCTTC.